Listed below are T cell receptor beta chains from one sample, sequenced in a study of blood T cell repertoires in COVID-19. Data came from immunoSEQ multiplex PCR; TCRdb stores just in-frame clones and leaves some out. This table holds 250,000 to 300,000 clones, roughly 85% found once. The sample was peripheral blood. Receptor source: a man in his sixties who had recovered from COVID-19. CDR3s include the opening cysteine and the closing phenylalanine or tryptophan. A D gene is named only where the DNA matches it firmly. Size is omitted from some rows. Given values are once, few, many or a class for expanded clones.

TRBJ1-1	TRBD1	-	TRBV19	TGTGCCAGTAGTATAGGAGGGGGCCGGACTGAAGCTTTCTTT	CASSIGGGRTEAFF
TRBJ1-2	-	-	TRBV28	TGTGCCAGCACAGCTGGGGCAGGGTCGCACTATGGCTACACCTTC	CASTAGAGSHYGYTF
TRBJ1-4	-	few	TRBV28	TGTGCCAGCAGTCTCCACGCCACAGGGAGAGTTGAAAAACTGTTTTTT	CASSLHATGRVEKLFF
TRBJ1-1	-	-	TRBV24-1	TGTGCCACCAGTGATCCCTCCGACACTGAAGCTTTCTTT	CATSDPSDTEAFF
TRBJ2-7	-	-	TRBV6-5	TGTGCCAGCAGTCCCTGGAGGACCCTGGACGAGCAGTACTTC	CASSPWRTLDEQYF
TRBJ2-7	TRBD2	-	TRBV27	TGTGCCAGCAGTGTACTCCTGGCGGGAGGGCGGCCCTACGAGCAGTACTTC	CASSVLLAGGRPYEQYF
TRBJ2-1	TRBD2	-	TRBV7-9	TGTGCCAGCAGCGGCCGACTAGCGGGCCTCTCCTACAATGAGCAGTTCTTC	CASSGRLAGLSYNEQFF
TRBJ2-7	TRBD1	-	TRBV6-1	TGTGCCAGCAGTGAAGTCGGGACAGGATATTCCGAGCAGTACTTC	CASSEVGTGYSEQYF
TRBJ1-5	-	-	TRBV5-1	TGCGCCAGCAGCTTGGGGGCAGGGATCGAACAGCCCCAGCATTTT	CASSLGAGIEQPQHF
TRBJ1-1	-	-	TRBV3-1/TRBV3-2	TGTGCCAGCAGCTTTCCGGGATTGAACACTGAAGCTTTCTTT	CASSFPGLNTEAFF
TRBJ2-7	TRBD1	-	TRBV3-1/TRBV3-2	TGTGCCAGCAGCCCCAGGGGGCTCGAGCAGTACTTC	CASSPRGLEQYF